This T cell receptor beta chain is from a study of blood T cell repertoires in COVID-19 (TCRdb year 2020). Background on the whole study: Collaborator samples came from the United States, Italy and Spain and covered acute and convalescent phases of COVID-19. Samples were obtained from the ongoing ImmuneRACE study (first 160 participants) and from 1,254 subjects provided by 6 global collaborators. Where HLA class I and class II types were available, the types were taken from metadata supplied by the sample provider, not from assay-based typing. Deeply sampled blood TCRbeta repertoires from subjects exposed to, actively infected with, or recovered from COVID-19 were included in the dataset. Nearly every sample came with metadata listing a de-identified subject ID, COVID-19 status, age in years and sex. A freely available public database, intended as a resource for researchers studying the immune response to SARS-CoV-2, is where the repertoires were released. The material from the prospective study consisted of cDNA or gDNA derived from T cells, B-cell-depleted T cells, or PBMCs.

TCRbeta CDR3 regions were amplified from genomic DNA by means of the immunoSEQ Assay, a bias-controlled multiplex PCR. Per the original workflow: Within the assay, amplification of reference gene primers was used to estimate how many nucleated cells each sample contained. To quantify the absolute abundance of each unique TCRbeta CDR3 rearrangement, sequence reads were collapsed and filtered. For each sample, productive Simpson clonality was calculated as the square root of Simpson's diversity index over productive rearrangements. This is the immuneACCESS table as TCRdb keeps it, with only in-frame sequences that have V and J called. A part of the clones is gone; compared with another copy, unresolved V genes explain less than half, and the rest is unexplained. V, J and clone size were drawn from that table, and D and trimming were deduced from the DNA. This sample is represented by tens of thousands of clones; approximately 84% of them were singletons. The ten largest make up approximately 19% of the sample.

The research as a whole found: How much clinical and demographic metadata was included differed by source and by participant, and the metadata was provided uncurated.

Whole blood was collected in K2EDTA tubes by collaborating institutions according to the institutions' own protocols. For TCRbeta analysis, collaborators shipped samples in one of three forms: frozen whole blood, isolated PBMCs, or DNA extracted from either of those sample types. A note on this clone: The antigen it recognizes is unknown. Per-base quality was not reported, and no clone a single base away is much larger than it.

The sequence was obtained from a man between 65 and 80 years old with active COVID-19. What was sequenced was peripheral blood.

The DNA sequence is as follows: TGTGCCAGCAGCACCGGGACTAGCGGGAGTTCCTACAATGAGCAGTTCTTC. Translation gives CASSTGTSGSSYNEQFF. The chain joins TRBV5-5 to TRBJ2-1; 14 bases in the junction line up with TRBD2. From the cysteine through the phenylalanine, the CDR3 covers 17 amino acids. Of all the DNA, just the CDR3 is kept, 51 bases in frame from base 1. CDR1 and CDR2 are drawn from the germline V gene (reference sequence): SGHKS, YYEKEE. For this chain, trimming is 4 bases at the V end and 1 base at the J end, and the number of junction bases without a gene match is 4.